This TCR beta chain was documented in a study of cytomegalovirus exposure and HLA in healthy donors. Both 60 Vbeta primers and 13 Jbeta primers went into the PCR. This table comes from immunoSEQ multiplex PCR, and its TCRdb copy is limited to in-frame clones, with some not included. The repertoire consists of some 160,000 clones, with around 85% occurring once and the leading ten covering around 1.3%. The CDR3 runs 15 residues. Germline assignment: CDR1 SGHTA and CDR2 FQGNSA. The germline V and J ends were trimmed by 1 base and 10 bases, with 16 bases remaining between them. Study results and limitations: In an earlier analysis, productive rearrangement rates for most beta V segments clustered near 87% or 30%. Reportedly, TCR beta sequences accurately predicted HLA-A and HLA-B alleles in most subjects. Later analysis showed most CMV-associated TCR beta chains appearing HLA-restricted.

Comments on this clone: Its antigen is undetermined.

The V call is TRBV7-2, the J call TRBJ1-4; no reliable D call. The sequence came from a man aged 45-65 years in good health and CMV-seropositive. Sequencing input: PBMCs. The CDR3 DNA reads TGTGCCAGCAGCTTAGTGTTCACGGCCGAGGGAAAACTGTTTTTT. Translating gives CASSLVFTAEGKLFF.